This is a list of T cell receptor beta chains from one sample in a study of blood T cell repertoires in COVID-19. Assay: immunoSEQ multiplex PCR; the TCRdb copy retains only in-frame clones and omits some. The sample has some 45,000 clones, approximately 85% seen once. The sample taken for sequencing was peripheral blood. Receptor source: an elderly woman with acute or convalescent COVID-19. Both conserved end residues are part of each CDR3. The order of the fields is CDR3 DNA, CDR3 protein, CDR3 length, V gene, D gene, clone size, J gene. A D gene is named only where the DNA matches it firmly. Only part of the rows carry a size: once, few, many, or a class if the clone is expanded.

TGTGCCAGCAGTTTATCCGGCCTAGAGAGTGGCTACACCTTC	CASSLSGLESGYTF	14	TRBV27	-	-	TRBJ1-2
TGTGCCAGCAGCCGGGACTTAGCGCGAGGCGATGAGCAGTTCTTC	CASSRDLARGDEQFF	15	TRBV7-7	-	-	TRBJ2-1
TGCGCCAGCAGCCTGACTAGCGGGAGACCCCCTGGGGCCAACGTCCTGACTTTC	CASSLTSGRPPGANVLTF	18	TRBV4-1	TRBD2	-	TRBJ2-6
TGTGCCAGCAGCCAAGTTCACAAGGCTGGCGGGACTCCTCAAGAGACCCAGTACTTC	CASSQVHKAGGTPQETQYF	19	TRBV3-1/TRBV3-2	-	-	TRBJ2-5
TGTGCCAGCTCAACTCTAGTACCGTCCTTAGCCAAAAACATTCAGTACTTC	CASSTLVPSLAKNIQYF	17	TRBV18	-	-	TRBJ2-4
TGTGCCAGCAGGGAAAGCGGGGGTGGGGAGACCCAGTACTTC	CASRESGGGETQYF	14	TRBV2	TRBD2	-	TRBJ2-5
TGTGCCAGCAGCCCCGGGACTTCTGTCGGGATGAACACTGAAGCTTTCTTT	CASSPGTSVGMNTEAFF	17	TRBV5-4	-	once	TRBJ1-1
TGTGCCACCAGCCCGTTCGCGGGTAGCGGGAGCACAGATACGCAGTATTTT	CATSPFAGSGSTDTQYF	17	TRBV15	TRBD2	-	TRBJ2-3
TGTGCCAGCAGCCTAGGGGGACTAGCGCAAAGGGAGCAGTTCTTC	CASSLGGLAQREQFF	15	TRBV3-1/TRBV3-2	TRBD2	-	TRBJ2-1
TGTGCCTGGAGTGTAGGAGCTGGAAACACCATATATTTT	CAWSVGAGNTIYF	13	TRBV30	-	-	TRBJ1-3
TGTGCCAGCAGCGTAGGGGGACTAGCGGGCGGAAGCTCCTACGAGCAGTACTTC	CASSVGGLAGGSSYEQYF	18	TRBV9	TRBD2	-	TRBJ2-7
TGCAGTGCTAGATGGGCGGGAGGCAAGTACTTC	CSARWAGGKYF	11	TRBV20-1	TRBD2	-	TRBJ2-7
TGTGCCAGCAGCTTGGAGGGGCTATTGGGCGGCTACACCTTC	CASSLEGLLGGYTF	14	TRBV5-6	-	-	TRBJ1-2
TGTGCCAGCAGCCCCACCGGAAGCGGGGCCTACGAGCAGTACTTC	CASSPTGSGAYEQYF	15	TRBV5-4	TRBD2	-	TRBJ2-7
TGCGCCAGCACAATTGCGGGAGGCAGAGAGACCCAGTACTTC	CASTIAGGRETQYF	14	TRBV5-1	TRBD2	-	TRBJ2-5
TGTGCCAGCCTGATTGACAGGGCGGGGGGAAGCACCATATATTTT	CASLIDRAGGSTIYF	15	TRBV28	TRBD1	-	TRBJ1-3
TGTGCCAGTCGGACAGGGCCGGGGTCACCCCTCCACTTT	CASRTGPGSPLHF	13	TRBV28	TRBD1	-	TRBJ1-6
TGTGCCAGCAGCCAATTTAGCGGGAGGGCCTACGAGCAGTACTTC	CASSQFSGRAYEQYF	15	TRBV16	TRBD2	few	TRBJ2-7
TGCGCCAGCAGTGAGCGGGAGCTAACCGGGGAGCTGTTTTTT	CASSERELTGELFF	14	TRBV10-2	-	-	TRBJ2-2
TGTGCCAGCAGCGTAGAGGACAGGGTGGATGAGCAGTACTTC	CASSVEDRVDEQYF	14	TRBV9	TRBD1	-	TRBJ2-7
TGTGCCAGCAGCTTGCTAGCGGGAGGCGCCTACGAGCAGTACTTC	CASSLLAGGAYEQYF	15	TRBV5-8	TRBD2	-	TRBJ2-7
TGTGCCAGCTCACCACCTAGCGGGAGAGGGTATGAGCAGTTCTTC	CASSPPSGRGYEQFF	15	TRBV18	TRBD2	-	TRBJ2-1